The 14 T cell receptor beta chains below were found in one sample sequenced in a study of T cell responses to AZD1222 COVID-19 vaccine. Produced via immunoSEQ multiplex PCR; TCRdb's table is partial and in-frame only. The sample includes approximately 150,000 clones, about 93% of them seen just once. Here the sequenced sample was peripheral blood, taken on day 0 of AZD1222 vaccination. All receptors derive from an adult in good health.

Of note for this clone: The sample contains more than one DNA sequence encoding this CDR3. The chain carries TRBV15 and TRBJ1-5; D gene ambiguous. V lost 0 bases, J lost 2 bases, and 5 bases lay in between. CDR1 and CDR2 from the germline V gene are LNHNV and YYDKDF (reference sequence). The CDR3 runs 14 residues. The CDR3 protein is CATSRDLGNQPQHF. Here the CDR3 DNA reads TGTGCCACCAGCAGAGATCTAGGCAATCAGCCCCAGCATTTT.

The chain couples TRBV28 to TRBJ1-2, with TRBD1 matching over 7 bases. From germline, CDR1 is MDHEN and CDR2 SYDVKM. This CDR3 contains 14 residues. Trimming removed 6 bases from V and 3 bases from J; junction bases left unmatched: 7. In nucleotides, the CDR3 is TGTGCCAGCAGCCCTGGGGGGACAGACTATGGCTACACCTTC. Encoded protein: CASSPGGTDYGYTF.

The chain recombines TRBV27 with TRBJ1-5, with 7 bases fitting TRBD1. V shed 4 bases and J 1 base; nucleotides not matched to a gene: 4. The germline V gene has CDR1 MNHEY and CDR2 SMNVEV (reference sequence). This CDR3 is built from 15 residues. The CDR3 reads CASSSQGGSNQPQHF. The CDR3 region has the DNA TGTGCCAGCAGTTCCCAGGGGGGGAGCAATCAGCCCCAGCATTTT.

The chain has TRBV29-1 and TRBJ2-3, with TRBD1 as a possible D gene (5 bases). The CDR3 length is 15 residues. Germline V CDR1 and CDR2: SQVTM, ANQGSEA. V lost 4 bases to trimming and J lost 3 bases, with 17 bases between them. CDR3: CSVGGPGRVTDTQYF. The CDR3 region has the DNA TGCAGCGTTGGGGGCCCCGGGCGCGTTACAGATACGCAGTATTTT.

CDR3 loop: CASTITGTGRVWGQPQHF. The DNA of the CDR3 is TGTGCCAGCACTATCACCGGGACAGGGAGAGTTTGGGGTCAGCCCCAGCATTTT. V gene TRBV28 combines with J gene TRBJ1-5, with 9 bases aligning to TRBD1. The length of the CDR3 is 18 residues. Per the germline V gene, CDR1 is MDHEN and CDR2 is SYDVKM. Trimming removed 7 bases from V and 6 bases from J; junction bases left unmatched: 19.

This chain links TRBV7-9 with TRBJ1-2; 7 bases agree with TRBD1. Germline CDR1 reads SEHNR; CDR2 reads FQNEAQ (reference sequence). This CDR3 is 12 amino acids long. V lost 5 bases, J lost 9 bases, and 6 bases stayed unmatched. This CDR3 reads CASSQDRVRYTF. CDR3 DNA: TGTGCCAGCAGCCAAGACAGGGTTCGCTACACCTTC.

This chain links TRBV27 with TRBJ1-2, with 9 bases fitting TRBD1. J lost 2 bases, V lost 7 bases, and 5 bases had no gene match. Per the germline V gene, CDR1 is MNHEY and CDR2 is SMNVEV (reference sequence). The CDR3 has 14 amino acids. Here the CDR3 DNA reads TGTGCCAGCAATAAACAGGGGGCCAACTATGGCTACACCTTC. Translation: CASNKQGANYGYTF.

This rearrangement joins TRBV9 to TRBJ1-1; no clear D gene. This CDR3 is built from 14 residues. Per germline, CDR1 SGDLS and CDR2 YYNGEE. The V gene lost 0 bases and the J gene lost 2 bases, with 8 bases spanning the gap. As DNA, the CDR3 is TGTGCCAGCAGCGTAGGGAACTCAAACACTGAAGCTTTCTTT. Amino acid sequence: CASSVGNSNTEAFF. Based on the CDR3 plus reference TRBV9 and TRBJ1-1, the full variable domain is DSGVTQTPKHLITATGQRVTLRCSPRSGDLSVYWYQQSLDQGLQFLIQYYNGEERAKGNILERFSAQQFPDLHSELNLSSLELGDSALYFCASSVGNSNTEAFFGQGTRLTVV.

The chain joins TRBV5-1 to TRBJ2-1; D remains unclear. The CDR3 runs 15 residues. V was clipped by 0 bases and J by 0 bases, with 7 bases between them. The germline V gene has CDR1 SGHRS and CDR2 YFSETQ. The CDR3 region is CASSLGSDSYNEQFF. CDR3 DNA: TGCGCCAGCAGCTTGGGGTCTGACTCCTACAATGAGCAGTTCTTC.

This chain connects TRBV5-5 to TRBJ2-4; D ambiguous. Germline V gene data show CDR1 as SGHKS and CDR2 as YYEKEE (reference sequence). Trimming left V 4 bases short and J 5 bases short, with 16 bases between. The CDR3 runs 15 residues. DNA of the CDR3: TGTGCCAGCAGCCTTACAGATCGCCTCGAAAACATTCAGTACTTC. The encoded protein is CASSLTDRLENIQYF.

This chain connects TRBV5-4 to TRBJ2-2; the match to TRBD2 covers 16 bases. CDR1 is SGHNT and CDR2 is YYREEE in the germline V gene (reference sequence). V trimming: 3 bases; J trimming: 3 bases; junction bases outside the gene matches: 5. The CDR3 is 18 amino acids. The DNA of the CDR3 is TGTGCCAGCAGCTGGGGACTAGCGGGGGGGCCTGACACCGGGGAGCTGTTTTTT. Encoded protein: CASSWGLAGGPDTGELFF.

The V call is TRBV18, the J call TRBJ2-1; 8 bases are a match to TRBD1. This CDR3 has 13 amino acids. From germline, CDR1 is KGHSH and CDR2 LQKENI. Trimming at V came to 5 bases and at J to 5 bases, leaving 2 bases not matched to a gene. The CDR3: CASSLGQDNEQFF. For the CDR3, the DNA is TGTGCCAGCTCATTGGGACAGGACAATGAGCAGTTCTTC.

The chain recombines TRBV6-5 with TRBJ1-6, with a weak D call TRBD1 (6 bases). CDR1 and CDR2 (germline): MNHEY, SVGAGI. Trimming took 6 bases from V and 8 from J, leaving 14 bases between them. The CDR3 is made up of 14 amino acids. The CDR3 DNA follows: TGTGCCAGCAGGGGGGCCACGGTTTATTCACCCCTCCACTTT. It codes for CASRGATVYSPLHF.

This clone was counted only a few times. The chain joins TRBV28 to TRBJ1-4; 7 nucleotides line up with TRBD1. The CDR3 is 13 amino acids. Germline CDR1 MDHEN, CDR2 SYDVKM. The V segment lost 10 bases and the J segment 4 bases; nucleotides outside the gene matches: 6. For the CDR3, the DNA is TGTGCCACCTTGACAGGGCTTAATGAAAAACTGTTTTTT. It specifies CATLTGLNEKLFF.